This entry lists 12 T cell receptor beta chains sequenced from one sample in a study of shared clonotypes between healthy human individuals. Profiling relied on immunoSEQ multiplex PCR, and the TCRdb table lists in-frame clones only, not all of them. The sample holds about 2.4 million clones, around nine tenths seen once. The specimen was naive CD4+ T cells sorted from blood. Subset given: CD45RA+ positively selected. Receptor source: a man younger than 35 in good health.

Of note for this clone: Other DNA sequences from this sample encode an identical CDR3 as well. The chain joins TRBV20-1 to TRBJ2-1; D is unclear. Germline CDR1 is DFQATT and CDR2 is SNEGSKA (reference sequence). V shed 4 bases and J shed 7 bases, with 8 bases lying between them. The CDR3 length is 11 residues. CDR3 sequence (DNA): TGCAGTGCTACCCTAGGGAATGAGCAGTTCTTC. Encoded protein: CSATLGNEQFF.

This clone was detected a few times. The chain recombines TRBV5-1 with TRBJ1-2; 8 bases are shared with TRBD1. With V trimmed by 4 bases and J by 7 bases, 6 bases remained unmatched. CDR3 length: 13 amino acids. Germline V CDR1 and CDR2: SGHRS, YFSETQ. CDR3 amino acids: CASSPDREGGYTF. DNA of the CDR3: TGCGCCAGCAGCCCGGACAGGGAGGGTGGCTACACCTTC.

V gene TRBV7-2 combines with J gene TRBJ1-2, with D hard to call. CDR3 size: 19 residues. V gave up 0 bases and J gave up 2 bases, with 22 bases separating them. Germline CDR1 is SGHTA and CDR2 is FQGNSA. This chain's CDR3 is CASSLALSVGSGDNYGYTF. CDR3 nucleotide sequence: TGTGCCAGCAGCTTAGCGCTTTCGGTGGGGTCAGGCGACAACTATGGCTACACCTTC.

The rearrangement uses TRBV19 and TRBJ2-1; TRBD2 matches at 7 bases. V lost 5 bases, J lost 0 bases, and 7 bases stayed unmatched. The CDR3 runs to 16 residues. In germline, CDR1 is LNHDA, CDR2 SQIVND (reference sequence). CDR3 protein: CASSDRGDSSYNEQFF. In DNA, the CDR3 is TGTGCCAGTAGTGACCGGGGGGACTCCTCCTACAATGAGCAGTTCTTC.

V and J are TRBV5-1 and TRBJ2-7; D remains unclear. In germline, CDR1 is SGHRS, CDR2 YFSETQ. The CDR3 has 14 amino acids. V was shortened by 4 bases and J by 3 bases, with 14 bases between the two germline ends. In DNA form, the CDR3 reads TGCGCCAGCAGCACCGGGCCCCAACGCTACGAGCAGTACTTC. It is translated as CASSTGPQRYEQYF. Together with reference TRBV5-1 and TRBJ2-7, the CDR3 gives the full variable domain: KAGVTQTPRYLIKTRGQQVTLSCSPISGHRSVSWYQQTPGQGLQFLFEYFSETQRNKGNFPGRFSGRQFSNSRSEMNVSTLELGDSALYLCASSTGPQRYEQYFGPGTRLTVT.

The count of this clone is one. This chain links TRBV7-6 with TRBJ1-4; TRBD1 might be the D (5 bases). The CDR3 totals 15 residues. V gave up 1 base and J gave up 1 base, with 7 bases separating them. From germline, CDR1 is SGHVS and CDR2 FNYEAQ. The DNA for the CDR3 is TGTGCCAGCAGCTTAGAGCAGGGAACTAATGAAAAACTGTTTTTT. Translated, it gives CASSLEQGTNEKLFF.

The J gene is TRBJ2-5, the V gene TRBV5-4; 11 bases align to TRBD2. Germline CDR1 SGHNT, CDR2 YYREEE (reference sequence). V was clipped by 3 bases and J by 2 bases; unmatched bases: 6. CDR3 length: 16 residues. The CDR3 region has the DNA TGTGCCAGCAGCTGGAGGACTAGCGGGTTTCAAGAGACCCAGTACTTC. Translated: CASSWRTSGFQETQYF.

The chain has TRBV5-1 and TRBJ1-1; TRBD1 aligns across 7 bases. The CDR3 runs to 14 residues. The V gene's germline CDR1 is SGHRS and CDR2 YFSETQ. V shed 2 bases and J 5 bases; nucleotides not matched to a gene: 6. CDR3 amino acids: CASSFTGERTEAFF. For the CDR3, the DNA is TGCGCCAGCAGCTTTACAGGGGAAAGGACTGAAGCTTTCTTT.

The chain is built from TRBV7-9 and TRBJ1-1; D remains unclear. Germline V gives CDR1 SEHNR, CDR2 FQNEAQ (reference sequence). This CDR3 spans 12 amino acids. Between the trimmed V and J ends, which lost 1 base and 11 bases, there was a span of 11 bases. This CDR3 is CASSLGTVSAFF. As DNA, the CDR3 is TGTGCCAGCAGCTTAGGGACGGTGAGCGCTTTCTTT.

The gene calls are TRBV27 and TRBJ1-6, with D hard to call. Trimming pared 7 bases from V and 4 bases from J, leaving 11 bases between. CDR1 and CDR2 from the germline V gene are MNHEY and SMNVEV (reference sequence). The CDR3 has 14 amino acids. The CDR3 DNA sequence: TGTGCCAGCAAAGTCTCTCTTTATAATTCACCCCTCCACTTT. Its translation: CASKVSLYNSPLHF.

The gene calls are TRBV6-6 and TRBJ1-2; D unclear. Germline-derived CDR1 and CDR2 are MNHNY and SVGAGI (reference sequence). Trimming cost V 5 bases and J 8 bases, with 18 bases left between them. The CDR3 spans 14 residues. The CDR3 DNA reads TGTGCCAGCAGTCGGGCTGGGCCCAAAGGGGGCTACACCTTC. Protein sequence: CASSRAGPKGGYTF.

The chain joins TRBV27 to TRBJ2-7, with TRBD1 as a possible D gene (5 bases). The germline CDR1 and CDR2 sequences are MNHEY and SMNVEV (reference sequence). The V and J ends lost 3 bases and 4 bases respectively, with 10 bases between them. CDR3 length: 13 residues. CDR3 protein: CASSFQGRYEQYF. The CDR3 region has the DNA TGTGCCAGCAGTTTCCAGGGTCGGTACGAGCAGTACTTC.